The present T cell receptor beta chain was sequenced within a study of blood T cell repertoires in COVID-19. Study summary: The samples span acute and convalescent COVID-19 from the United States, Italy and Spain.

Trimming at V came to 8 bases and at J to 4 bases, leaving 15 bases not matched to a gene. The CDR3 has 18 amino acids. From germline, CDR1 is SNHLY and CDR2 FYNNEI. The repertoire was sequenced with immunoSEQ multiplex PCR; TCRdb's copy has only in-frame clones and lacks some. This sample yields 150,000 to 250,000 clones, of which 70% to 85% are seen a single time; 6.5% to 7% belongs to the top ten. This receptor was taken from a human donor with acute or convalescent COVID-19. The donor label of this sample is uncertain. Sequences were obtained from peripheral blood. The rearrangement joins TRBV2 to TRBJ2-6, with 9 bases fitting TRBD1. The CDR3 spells CASFPPGQGFLGANVLTF. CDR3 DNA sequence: TGTGCCAGCTTCCCCCCGGGACAGGGTTTTTTGGGGGCCAACGTCCTGACTTTC.